The rows below give T cell receptor beta chains drawn from one sample of a study of blood T cell repertoires in COVID-19. Some clones are missing from TCRdb's copy, which holds only in-frame ones; the method was immunoSEQ multiplex PCR. The data contain approximately 70,000 clones, about nine tenths of them singletons. The sample comprised peripheral blood. All receptors come from a woman aged 18-30 years with acute or convalescent COVID-19. The CDR3 runs from the conserved cysteine through the conserved F or W. A D gene is named only where the DNA matches it firmly. Size is omitted from some rows. Given values are once, few, many or a class for expanded clones.

-	once	TRBJ2-5	TRBV6-5	TGTGCCAGCAGTTTCAGGGGCGACATGCAAGAGACCCAGTACTTC	CASSFRGDMQETQYF
TRBD1	-	TRBJ2-3	TRBV5-1	TGCGCCAGCAGCCTTAGCGGGACAGGGGTTAAAGATACGCAGTATTTT	CASSLSGTGVKDTQYF
-	once	TRBJ2-7	TRBV6-5	TGTGCCAGCTCCCCCAGCTCCTACGAGCAGTACTTC	CASSPSSYEQYF
TRBD1	-	TRBJ2-2	TRBV6-1	TGTGCCAGCAGAGAAACCCCGGACAGGCTGACCGGGGAGCTGTTTTTT	CASRETPDRLTGELFF
TRBD1	-	TRBJ2-1	TRBV30	TGTGCCTGGAGGACAGGGGCCTACAATGAGCAGTTCTTC	CAWRTGAYNEQFF
TRBD1	-	TRBJ1-4	TRBV7-9	TGTGCCAGCAGCTTAGTCGGACAGGGTGCTAATGAAAAACTGTTTTTT	CASSLVGQGANEKLFF
TRBD2	-	TRBJ2-1	TRBV7-9	TGTGCCAGCGAGTGGGGGGGTTTAGACAATGAGCAGTTCTTC	CASEWGGLDNEQFF
-	-	TRBJ1-5	TRBV13	TGTGCCAGCAGCTTATCAGGGGAGAAAAGCAATCAGCCCCAGCATTTT	CASSLSGEKSNQPQHF
-	-	TRBJ2-7	TRBV19	TGTGCCAGTAGTATCAAACATACAGTCTCCGAGCAGTACTTC	CASSIKHTVSEQYF
-	few	TRBJ1-6	TRBV15	TGTGCCACCAGCAGAGATGACAGTTCTGAAGTTGGGGATTCACCCCTCCACTTT	CATSRDDSSEVGDSPLHF
-	-	TRBJ1-1	TRBV25-1	TGTGCCAGCAGTGAACCAGGAAACACTGAAGCTTTCTTT	CASSEPGNTEAFF
-	-	TRBJ1-1	TRBV19	TGTGCCAGTAGTGACAGAAACACTGAAGCTTTCTTT	CASSDRNTEAFF
TRBD1	few	TRBJ1-4	TRBV7-8	TGTGCCAGCAGCCCCGACAGGGGGCTTTTAGAAAAACTGTTTTTT	CASSPDRGLLEKLFF
TRBD1	-	TRBJ1-2	TRBV19	TGTGCCAGTAGTATAGGGGAGACAGGGGACGGCTACACCTTC	CASSIGETGDGYTF
-	-	TRBJ2-3	TRBV6-2/TRBV6-3	TGTGCCAGCAGTCTACAGAGCACAGATACGCAGTATTTT	CASSLQSTDTQYF
-	-	TRBJ1-4	TRBV30	TGTGCCTGGAGTGGTACGGCTCCGGAGGGTGAAAAACTGTTTTTT	CAWSGTAPEGEKLFF
-	-	TRBJ1-5	TRBV19	TGTGCCAGTAGTAACCCGGGGCCCCAGCATTTT	CASSNPGPQHF
-	-	TRBJ1-1	TRBV18	TGTGCCAGCTCAGAATACGGACAGAACACTGAAGCTTTCTTT	CASSEYGQNTEAFF
-	-	TRBJ1-5	TRBV6-5	TGTGCCACCCGTCGGGGGAATGCCAATCAGCCCCAGCATTTT	CATRRGNANQPQHF
-	-	TRBJ2-5	TRBV3-1/TRBV3-2	TGTGCCAGCAGCCAAGAAATCCTAGGTTCGGAGACCCAGTACTTC	CASSQEILGSETQYF
TRBD2	-	TRBJ2-4	TRBV3-1/TRBV3-2	TGTGCCAGCAGCCAAGACAGACAACTGGGACTAGCGGGAGTGGCCAAAAACATTCAGTACTTC	CASSQDRQLGLAGVAKNIQYF
-	-	TRBJ2-7	TRBV29-1	TGCAGCGTTGTTCTCGGGATAAACGAGCAGTACTTC	CSVVLGINEQYF
TRBD2	-	TRBJ2-7	TRBV6-2/TRBV6-3	TGTGCCAGCAGTTCTGAAGGCGTCGAGATAAGAACTAGCGGCTACGAGCAGTACTTC	CASSSEGVEIRTSGYEQYF
TRBD1	-	TRBJ1-2	TRBV19	TGTGCCAGTAGTATAGACCGGGACAGGAGTTTTCCTGGCTACACCTTC	CASSIDRDRSFPGYTF
TRBD1	-	TRBJ1-3	TRBV5-1	TGCGCCAGCAGCGGTAGGGGACAGGGTTCGTATGGAAACACCATATATTTT	CASSGRGQGSYGNTIYF
-	-	TRBJ2-7	TRBV4-3	TGCGCCAGCAGCCAAGAGTTGGCGGGACTGGACTCCTACGAGCAGTACTTC	CASSQELAGLDSYEQYF
-	-	TRBJ2-7	TRBV20-1	TGCAGTGCTAGTTCCTACTCCTACGAGCAGTACTTC	CSASSYSYEQYF
-	-	TRBJ1-4	TRBV9	TGTGCCAGCAGCGTAGGAGGTGCAACTAATGAAAAACTGTTTTTT	CASSVGGATNEKLFF
TRBD2	once	TRBJ2-1	TRBV7-6	TGTGCCAGCAGCTTAGTGGCTAGCGGTTACAATGAGCAGTTCTTC	CASSLVASGYNEQFF
-	-	TRBJ1-1	TRBV11-2	TGTGCCAGCAGCTTCGGCGACAGGGAAGCTTTCTTT	CASSFGDREAFF
TRBD1	few	TRBJ1-6	TRBV6-5	TGTGCCAGCCAAGACAGGGATAATTCACCCCTCCACTTT	CASQDRDNSPLHF
TRBD1	-	TRBJ1-1	TRBV30	TGTGCCGGAATGACAGGGGGCAAGGCTGAAGCTTTCTTT	CAGMTGGKAEAFF
-	-	TRBJ1-2	TRBV28	TGTGCCAGCAGTCTACCAGGCAACACTAACTATGGCTACACCTTC	CASSLPGNTNYGYTF
-	-	TRBJ2-3	TRBV5-1	TGCGCCAGCAGCTTGATGGGCAGGGGCAGCACAGATACGCAGTATTTT	CASSLMGRGSTDTQYF
-	-	TRBJ1-1	TRBV25-1	TGTGCCAGCAGTGACAGGGTGAACACTGAAGCTTTCTTT	CASSDRVNTEAFF
TRBD2	once	TRBJ2-1	TRBV27	TGTGCCAGCAGTCCTGAGATGACTAGCAACTCCTACAATGAGCAGTTCTTC	CASSPEMTSNSYNEQFF
TRBD2	once	TRBJ2-7	TRBV3-1/TRBV3-2	TGTGCCAGCAGCCAGGCATCGGCTAGCGGGAGGTACGAGCAGTACTTC	CASSQASASGRYEQYF
-	-	TRBJ2-7	TRBV18	TGTGCCAGCTCACCTAAGGACGGGGACGAGCAGTACTTC	CASSPKDGDEQYF
TRBD1	-	TRBJ1-6	TRBV28	TGTGCCAGCAGTTTATCAGGGGGGCCCCTCCACTTT	CASSLSGGPLHF
-	once	TRBJ2-3	TRBV25-1	TGTGCCAGCAGTGCGGGATCAACAGATACGCAGTATTTT	CASSAGSTDTQYF
-	-	TRBJ2-2	TRBV11-2	TGTGCCAGCATCCCAGGATGGAGGCCCCCCGGGGAGCTGTTTTTT	CASIPGWRPPGELFF
-	-	TRBJ1-2	TRBV5-5	TGTGCCAGCAGCTTGACTTCTTCTAATGGCTACACCTTC	CASSLTSSNGYTF